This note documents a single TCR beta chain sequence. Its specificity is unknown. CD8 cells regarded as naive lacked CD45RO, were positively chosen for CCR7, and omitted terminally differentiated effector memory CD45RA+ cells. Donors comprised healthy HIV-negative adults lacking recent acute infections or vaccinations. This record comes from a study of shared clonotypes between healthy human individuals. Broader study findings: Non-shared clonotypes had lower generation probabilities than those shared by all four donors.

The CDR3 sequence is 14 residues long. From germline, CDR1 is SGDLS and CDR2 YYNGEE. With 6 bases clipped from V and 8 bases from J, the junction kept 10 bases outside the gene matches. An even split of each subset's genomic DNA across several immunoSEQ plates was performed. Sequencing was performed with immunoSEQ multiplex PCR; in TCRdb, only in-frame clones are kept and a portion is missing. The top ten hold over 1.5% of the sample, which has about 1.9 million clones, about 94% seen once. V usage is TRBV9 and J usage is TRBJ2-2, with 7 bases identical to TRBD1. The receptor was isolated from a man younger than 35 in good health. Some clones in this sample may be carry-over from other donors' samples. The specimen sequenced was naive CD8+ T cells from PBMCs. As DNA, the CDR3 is TGTGCCAGCACGGAGACAGGGACAACAGGGGAGCTGTTTTTT. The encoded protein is CASTETGTTGELFF.